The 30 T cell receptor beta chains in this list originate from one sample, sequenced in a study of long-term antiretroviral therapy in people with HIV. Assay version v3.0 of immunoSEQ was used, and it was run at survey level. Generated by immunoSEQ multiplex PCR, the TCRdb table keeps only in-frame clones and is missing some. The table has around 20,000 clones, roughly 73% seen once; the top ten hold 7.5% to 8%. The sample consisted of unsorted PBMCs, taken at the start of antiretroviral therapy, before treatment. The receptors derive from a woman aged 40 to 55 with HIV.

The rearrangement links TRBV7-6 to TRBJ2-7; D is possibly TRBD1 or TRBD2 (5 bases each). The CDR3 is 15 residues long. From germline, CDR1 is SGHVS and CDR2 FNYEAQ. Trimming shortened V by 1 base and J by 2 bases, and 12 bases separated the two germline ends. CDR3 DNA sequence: TGTGCCAGCAGCTTAGGGGCGACGGGGCCCTACGAGCAGTACTTC. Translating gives CASSLGATGPYEQYF.

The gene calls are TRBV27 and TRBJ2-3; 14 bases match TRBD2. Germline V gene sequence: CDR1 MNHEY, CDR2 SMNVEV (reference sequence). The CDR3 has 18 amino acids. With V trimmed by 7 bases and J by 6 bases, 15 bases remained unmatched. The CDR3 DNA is TGTGCCAGCATCGGGGGACTAGCGGGGGCAAATTCTGTGGATACGCAGTATTTT. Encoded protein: CASIGGLAGANSVDTQYF.

DNA for the CDR3: TGTGCCTGGAGTCCCGGGGAGAACATTCAGTACTTC. Translating it yields CAWSPGENIQYF. J is TRBJ2-4 and V is TRBV30; a possible D gene is TRBD2 (5 bases). The V end lost 2 bases, the J end lost 7 bases, and 9 bases lay between the germline ends. This CDR3 contains 12 residues. The germline gives CDR1 GTSNPN, CDR2 SVGIG (reference sequence).

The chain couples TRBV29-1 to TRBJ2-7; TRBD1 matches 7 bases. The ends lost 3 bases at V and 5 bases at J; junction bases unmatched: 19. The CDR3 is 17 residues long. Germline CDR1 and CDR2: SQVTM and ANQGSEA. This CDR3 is CSVEGTVRFRRTDEQYF. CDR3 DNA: TGCAGCGTTGAGGGGACAGTAAGATTTCGGAGGACGGACGAGCAGTACTTC.

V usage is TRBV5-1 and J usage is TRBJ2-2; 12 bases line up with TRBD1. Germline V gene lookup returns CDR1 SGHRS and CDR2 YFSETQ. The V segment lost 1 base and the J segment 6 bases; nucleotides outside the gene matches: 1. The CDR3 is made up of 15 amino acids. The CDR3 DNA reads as TGCGCCAGCAGCTTGAGGGACAGGGGGCCCGGGGAGCTGTTTTTT. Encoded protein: CASSLRDRGPGELFF.

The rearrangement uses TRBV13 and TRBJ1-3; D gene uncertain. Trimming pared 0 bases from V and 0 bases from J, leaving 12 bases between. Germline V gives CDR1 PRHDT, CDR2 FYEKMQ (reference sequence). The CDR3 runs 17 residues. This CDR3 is CASSLGGISLSGNTIYF. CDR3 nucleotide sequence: TGTGCCAGCAGCTTAGGAGGGATCTCTCTCTCTGGAAACACCATATATTTT.

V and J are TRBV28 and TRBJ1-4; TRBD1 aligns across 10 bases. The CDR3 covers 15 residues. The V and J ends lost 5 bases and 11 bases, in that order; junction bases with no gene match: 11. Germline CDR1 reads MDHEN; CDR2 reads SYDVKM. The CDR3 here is CASSLSGTGVGKLFF. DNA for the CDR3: TGTGCCAGCAGTCTCTCCGGGACAGGGGTGGGGAAACTGTTTTTT.

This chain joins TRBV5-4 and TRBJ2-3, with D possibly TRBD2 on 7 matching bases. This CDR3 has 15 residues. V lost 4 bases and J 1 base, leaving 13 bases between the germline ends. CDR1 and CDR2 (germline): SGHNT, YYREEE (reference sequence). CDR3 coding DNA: TGTGCCAGCAGCCGAGGGGGGGGAGGCACAGATACGCAGTATTTT. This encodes CASSRGGGGTDTQYF.

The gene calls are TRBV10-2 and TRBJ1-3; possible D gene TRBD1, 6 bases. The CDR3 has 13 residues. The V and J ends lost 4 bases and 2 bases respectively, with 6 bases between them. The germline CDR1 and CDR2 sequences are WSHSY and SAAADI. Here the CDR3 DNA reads TGCGCCAGCAGTGGACAGGCTGGAAACACCATATATTTT. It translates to CASSGQAGNTIYF.

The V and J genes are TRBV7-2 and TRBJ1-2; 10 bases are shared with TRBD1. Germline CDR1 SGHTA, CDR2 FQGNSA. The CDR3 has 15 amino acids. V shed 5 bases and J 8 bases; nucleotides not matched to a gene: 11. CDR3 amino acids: CASSRARQGAEGYTF. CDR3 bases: TGTGCCAGCAGCCGCGCGCGACAGGGGGCCGAGGGCTACACCTTC.

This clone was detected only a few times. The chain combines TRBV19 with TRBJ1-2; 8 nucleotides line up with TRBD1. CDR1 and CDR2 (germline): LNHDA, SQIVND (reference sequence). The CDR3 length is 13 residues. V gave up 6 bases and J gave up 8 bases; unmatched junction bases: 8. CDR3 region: CASSPRDRHGYTF. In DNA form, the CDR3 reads TGTGCCAGTAGCCCAAGGGACAGGCACGGCTACACCTTC.

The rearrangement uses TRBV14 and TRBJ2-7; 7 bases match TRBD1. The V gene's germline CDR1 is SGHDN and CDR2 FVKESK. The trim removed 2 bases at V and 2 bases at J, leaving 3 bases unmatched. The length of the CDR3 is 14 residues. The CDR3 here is CASSQRQGAYEQYF. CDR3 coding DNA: TGTGCCAGCAGCCAAAGGCAGGGGGCCTACGAGCAGTACTTC. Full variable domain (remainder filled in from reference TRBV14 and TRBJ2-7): EAGVTQFPSHSVIEKGQTVTLRCDPISGHDNLYWYRRVMGKEIKFLLHFVKESKQDESGMPNNRFLAERTGGTYSTLKVQPAELEDSGVYFCASSQRQGAYEQYFGPGTRLTVT.

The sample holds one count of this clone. The CDR3 here is CASSFSGGAMRETQYF. The CDR3 coding sequence is TGTGCCAGCAGCTTCAGCGGGGGGGCAATGCGAGAGACCCAGTACTTC. This rearrangement joins TRBV7-2 to TRBJ2-5; 10 bases line up with TRBD2. CDR3 length: 16 residues. Germline CDR1 is SGHTA and CDR2 is FQGNSA. V lost 3 bases and J lost 4; bases outside the gene matches: 8.

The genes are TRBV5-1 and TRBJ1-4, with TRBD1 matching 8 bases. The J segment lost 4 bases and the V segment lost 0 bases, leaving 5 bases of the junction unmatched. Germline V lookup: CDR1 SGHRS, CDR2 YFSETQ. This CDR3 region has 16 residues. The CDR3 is CASSLDQGAINEKLFF. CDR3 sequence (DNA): TGCGCCAGCAGCTTGGACCAGGGGGCGATTAATGAAAAACTGTTTTTT.

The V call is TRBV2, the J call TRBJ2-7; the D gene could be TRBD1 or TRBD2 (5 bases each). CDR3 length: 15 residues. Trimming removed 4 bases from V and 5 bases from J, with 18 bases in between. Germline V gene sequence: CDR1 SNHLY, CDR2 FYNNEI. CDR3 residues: CASSASGTSMDEQYF. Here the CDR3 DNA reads TGTGCCAGCAGTGCGTCCGGGACCAGCATGGACGAGCAGTACTTC.

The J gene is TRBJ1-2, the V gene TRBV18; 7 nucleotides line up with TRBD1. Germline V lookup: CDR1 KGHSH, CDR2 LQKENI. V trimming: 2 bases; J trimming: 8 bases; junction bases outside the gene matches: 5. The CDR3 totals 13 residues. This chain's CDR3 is CASSPDRAEGYTF. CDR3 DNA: TGTGCCAGCTCACCAGACAGGGCGGAGGGCTACACCTTC.

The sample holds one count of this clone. The chain's CDR3 is CASSVASRQETQYF. CDR3 nucleotide sequence: TGTGCCAGCAGCGTGGCTAGCAGACAAGAGACCCAGTACTTC. V is TRBV9 and J is TRBJ2-5; weak D call: TRBD2 (5 bases). The CDR3 spans 14 residues. Between the trimmed V and J ends, which lost 2 bases and 2 bases, there was a span of 10 bases. Looked up from germline, CDR1 is SGDLS and CDR2 is YYNGEE.

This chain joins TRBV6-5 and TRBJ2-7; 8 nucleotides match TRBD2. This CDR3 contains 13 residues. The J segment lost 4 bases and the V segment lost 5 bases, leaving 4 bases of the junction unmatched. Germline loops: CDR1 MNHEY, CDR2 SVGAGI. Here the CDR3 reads CASSPGGRYEQYF. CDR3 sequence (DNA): TGTGCCAGCAGTCCCGGCGGGAGGTACGAGCAGTACTTC.

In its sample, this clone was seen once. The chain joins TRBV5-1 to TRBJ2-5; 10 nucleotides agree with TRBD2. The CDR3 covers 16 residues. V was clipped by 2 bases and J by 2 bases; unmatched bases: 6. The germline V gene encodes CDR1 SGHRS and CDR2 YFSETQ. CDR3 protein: CASSFASGGPQETQYF. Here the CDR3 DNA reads TGCGCCAGCAGCTTCGCTAGCGGGGGACCGCAAGAGACCCAGTACTTC.

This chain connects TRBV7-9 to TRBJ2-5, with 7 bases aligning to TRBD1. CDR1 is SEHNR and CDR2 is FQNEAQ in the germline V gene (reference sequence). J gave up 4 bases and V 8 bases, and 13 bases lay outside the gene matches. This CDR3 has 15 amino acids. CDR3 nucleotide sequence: TGTGCCAGCTTGACAGGGATTCGGACCCCAGAGACCCAGTACTTC. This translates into CASLTGIRTPETQYF. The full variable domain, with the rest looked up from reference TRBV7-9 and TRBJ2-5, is DTGVSQNPRHKITKRGQNVTFRCDPISEHNRLYWYRQTLGQGPEFLTYFQNEAQLEKSRLLSDRFSAERPKGSFSTLEIQRTEQGDSAMYLCASLTGIRTPETQYFGPGTRLLVL.

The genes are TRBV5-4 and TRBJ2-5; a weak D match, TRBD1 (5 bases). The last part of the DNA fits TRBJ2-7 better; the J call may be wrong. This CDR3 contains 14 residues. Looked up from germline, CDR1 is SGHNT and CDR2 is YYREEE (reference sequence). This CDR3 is CASSFFAGTYEQYF. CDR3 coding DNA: TGTGCCAGCAGCTTCTTCGCAGGGACCTACGAGCAGTACTTC.

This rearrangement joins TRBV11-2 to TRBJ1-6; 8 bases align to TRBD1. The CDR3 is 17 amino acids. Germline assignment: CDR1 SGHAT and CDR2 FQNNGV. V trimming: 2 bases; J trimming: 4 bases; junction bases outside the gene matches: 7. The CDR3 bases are TGTGCCAGCAGCTTAACGGACAGGGACCTTTATAATTCACCCCTCCACTTT. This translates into CASSLTDRDLYNSPLHF.

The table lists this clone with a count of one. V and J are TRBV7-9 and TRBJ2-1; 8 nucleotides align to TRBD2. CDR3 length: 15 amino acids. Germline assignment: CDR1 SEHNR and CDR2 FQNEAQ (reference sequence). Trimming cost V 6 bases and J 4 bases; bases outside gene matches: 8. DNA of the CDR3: TGTGCCAGCAGTGCGCGGGGGGATTTTTACAATGAGCAGTTCTTC. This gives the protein CASSARGDFYNEQFF.

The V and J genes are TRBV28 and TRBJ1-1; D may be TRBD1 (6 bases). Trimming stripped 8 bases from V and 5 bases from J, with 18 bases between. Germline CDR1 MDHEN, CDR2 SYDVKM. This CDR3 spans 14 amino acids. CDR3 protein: CASSYREGGTEAFF. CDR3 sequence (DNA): TGTGCCAGCTCTTACAGGGAAGGCGGTACTGAAGCTTTCTTT.

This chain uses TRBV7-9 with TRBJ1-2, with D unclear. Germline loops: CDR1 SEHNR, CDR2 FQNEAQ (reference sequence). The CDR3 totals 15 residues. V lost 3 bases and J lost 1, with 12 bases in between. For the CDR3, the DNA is TGTGCCAGCAGCTTCGGCCAGGTTGATAACTATGGCTACACCTTC. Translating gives CASSFGQVDNYGYTF.

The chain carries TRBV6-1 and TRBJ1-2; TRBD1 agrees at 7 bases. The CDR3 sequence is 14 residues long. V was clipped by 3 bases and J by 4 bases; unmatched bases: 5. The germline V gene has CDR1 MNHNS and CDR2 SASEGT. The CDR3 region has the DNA TGTGCCAGCAGTGAGGCCCGGGACAGCTATGGCTACACCTTC. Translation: CASSEARDSYGYTF.

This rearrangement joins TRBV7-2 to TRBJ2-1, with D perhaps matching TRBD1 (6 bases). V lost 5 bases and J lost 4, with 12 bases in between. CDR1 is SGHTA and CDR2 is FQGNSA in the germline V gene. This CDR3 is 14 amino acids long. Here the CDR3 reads CASSQGTGYNEQFF. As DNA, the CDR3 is TGTGCCAGCAGCCAAGGTACAGGGTACAATGAGCAGTTCTTC.

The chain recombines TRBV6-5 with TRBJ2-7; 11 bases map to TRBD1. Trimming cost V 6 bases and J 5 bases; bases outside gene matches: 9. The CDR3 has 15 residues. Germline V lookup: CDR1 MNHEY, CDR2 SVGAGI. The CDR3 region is CASSSTGTGGHEQYF. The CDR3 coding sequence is TGTGCCAGCAGCTCGACCGGGACAGGGGGGCACGAGCAGTACTTC.

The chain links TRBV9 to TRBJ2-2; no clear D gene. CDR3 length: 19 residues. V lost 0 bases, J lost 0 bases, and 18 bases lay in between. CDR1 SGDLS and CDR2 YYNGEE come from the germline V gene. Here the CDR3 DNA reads TGTGCCAGCAGCGTAGAGGGCGGTCTCGGCAGACCGAACACCGGGGAGCTGTTTTTT. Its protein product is CASSVEGGLGRPNTGELFF.

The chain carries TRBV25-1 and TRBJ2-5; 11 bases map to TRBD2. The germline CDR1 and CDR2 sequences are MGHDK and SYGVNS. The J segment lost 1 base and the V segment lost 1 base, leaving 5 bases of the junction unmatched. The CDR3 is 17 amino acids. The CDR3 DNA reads TGTGCCAGCAGTGAATGGAGTAGCGGGGGGGCCCAAGAGACCCAGTACTTC. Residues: CASSEWSSGGAQETQYF. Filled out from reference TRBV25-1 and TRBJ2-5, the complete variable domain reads EADIYQTPRYLVIGTGKKITLECSQTMGHDKMYWYQQDPGMELHLIHYSYGVNSTEKGDLSSESTVSRIRTEHFPLTLESARPSHTSQYLCASSEWSSGGAQETQYFGPGTRLLVL.